This T cell receptor beta chain was sequenced during a study of a mutant IDH1 vaccine in newly diagnosed glioma. Overall study: The initiation of vaccination occurred 4-6 weeks after radiotherapy alone, or with temozolomide cycles. Males made up approximately 62% and females about 40% of treated patients, whose mean age was approximately 43 years.

The sample's time point: week 23, last vaccination. Vaccination comprised doses that each held 300 ug of mutant IDH1 20-mer peptide, plus topical imiquimod. This clone was observed a few times. The antigen is unknown. The study, taken as a whole, reports: Patients mounted vaccine-induced immune responses in around 93% of cases.

Profiled with immunoSEQ multiplex PCR; TCRdb holds only in-frame clones, not every one. This table holds about 77,000 clones, approximately 85% found once. The germline V gene has CDR1 MDHEN and CDR2 SYDVKM. This CDR3 contains 12 residues. V was cut by 5 bases and J by 12 bases, with 16 bases left in between. The starting material was PBMCs, obtained from a glioma patient whose treatment included an IDH1 peptide vaccine. The clonotype comes from a woman between 50 and 59 years old with glioma. The rearrangement links TRBV28 to TRBJ1-2; possibly TRBD1 for D (6 bases). Here the CDR3 reads CASSAPGTSHTF. Written as DNA, the CDR3 is TGTGCCAGCAGTGCCCCCGGGACATCTCACACCTTC.